This TCR beta chain originates from a study of blood T cell repertoires in COVID-19 (dated by TCRdb to the early 2020s). Study-wide context: Samples covering the acute and convalescent phases of COVID-19 were provided by collaborators in the United States, Italy and Spain. The material from the prospective study consisted of cDNA or gDNA derived from T cells, B-cell-depleted T cells, or PBMCs. Subjects who had been exposed to COVID-19, were actively infected with it, or had recovered from it provided the deeply sampled blood TCRbeta repertoires that made up the dataset. The repertoires were made available in a free public database intended to serve as a resource for research on the immune response to SARS-CoV-2. The samples were drawn from the first 160 participants of the ongoing ImmuneRACE study and from under 1,500 subjects provided by 6 global collaborators. Nearly every sample came with metadata listing a de-identified subject ID, COVID-19 status, age in years and sex. HLA class I and class II types, where available, came from metadata supplied by the sample provider rather than from assay-based typing.

The CDR3, from cysteine to phenylalanine, totals 14 residues. Of all the DNA, just the CDR3 is kept, 42 bases in frame from base 1. The germline V gene yields SNHLY for CDR1 and FYNNEI for CDR2. V is shortened by 4 bases, J by 2 bases, and the region joining them spans 11 bases. About this clone itself: Its antigen remains unidentified. Within one base of it there is no much larger clone, and no base qualities were kept.

Paper-wide results and their limitations: Clinical and demographic metadata were provided uncurated, with the amount varying by source and participant.

Collaborating institutions collected whole blood in K2EDTA tubes following their own protocols. For TCRbeta analysis, collaborator samples were shipped as frozen whole blood, as isolated PBMCs, or as DNA extracted from either sample type. TCRbeta CDR3 regions were amplified from genomic DNA by means of the immunoSEQ Assay, a bias-controlled multiplex PCR. In the authors' own workflow: Nucleated cell counts per sample were estimated from amplification of reference gene primers within the assay. To quantify the absolute abundance of each unique TCRbeta CDR3 rearrangement, sequence reads were collapsed and filtered. For each sample, productive Simpson clonality was calculated as the square root of Simpson's diversity index across productive rearrangements. In TCRdb, the immuneACCESS table is reduced to in-frame sequences with V and J assigned. These tables do not hold every clone; where another copy was compared, an unresolved V gene accounts for under half, and the others remain unexplained. Clonal size and the V and J genes are those of that table, whereas D and trimming came from the DNA. The table for this sample lists 140,000 or so clones; approximately 86% of them were counted only once. More than 5% of the sample belongs to the ten largest clones.

The TCR sequence derives from a human donor in a cohort sampled during active COVID-19. The sample comprised peripheral blood. The V gene is TRBV2 and the J gene is TRBJ2-5; a confident D gene designation cannot be given. The sequence in DNA is TGTGCCAGCAGTGCGATGGTGCGTCAAGAGACCCAGTACTTC. The resulting protein is CASSAMVRQETQYF.